This paragraph covers one T cell receptor (beta chain) sequence. The data originate from a study of shared clonotypes between healthy human individuals. As for the study in general: Used for every donor were three CD4 naive, three CD4 memory, two CD8 naive and one CD8 memory plate.

All of the donors resided in Nashville, Tennessee, and each was a Caucasian adult. Assay used: immunoSEQ multiplex PCR; TCRdb lists only in-frame clones, some missing. The sample yields roughly 2.4 million clones, 95% seen once. V lost 4 bases to trimming and J lost 6 bases; unmatched junction nucleotides: 10. CDR3 length: 15 residues. Germline loops: CDR1 SGHRS, CDR2 YFSETQ. Sequenced sample: naive CD4+ T cells sorted from blood. Regarding subset: CD45RA+ positively selected. The chain couples TRBV5-1 to TRBJ2-3; 8 bases are shared with TRBD1. The source of this sequence is a man aged 18 to 30 in good health. CDR3 DNA: TGCGCCAGCAGCCAGGGGGCCAGGGGATATGATACGCAGTATTTT. The encoded protein is CASSQGARGYDTQYF.